Presented here are 8 T cell receptor beta chains from one specimen sequenced in a study of OX40 agonist ivuxolimab in advanced cancers. Sequenced by immunoSEQ multiplex PCR; TCRdb stores in-frame clones only, minus some. The sample records around 46,000 clones, around 86% being singletons. The sequencing here drew on CD4+ or CD8+ T cells sorted from blood, taken in a trial of the OX40 agonist ivuxolimab. The receptors stem from an adult with an advanced solid tumor such as melanoma, head and neck, liver or kidney cancer.

A single count supports this clone. This chain's CDR3 is CASQGQTNEKLFF. In DNA, the CDR3 is TGTGCCAGCCAAGGTCAAACTAATGAAAAACTGTTTTTT. The chain has TRBV6-5 and TRBJ1-4, with D hard to call. V lost 8 bases and J lost 1, with 8 bases in between. Germline V gene data show CDR1 as MNHEY and CDR2 as SVGAGI. The CDR3 is 13 residues long.

The chain joins TRBV6-5 to TRBJ1-2; 8 bases map to TRBD1. This CDR3 comprises 14 residues. CDR1 is MNHEY, CDR2 SVGAGI, per germline. V shed 6 bases, J shed 9 bases, and the junction held 12 bases outside the gene matches. The CDR3 DNA is TGTGCCAGCAGACCGATGGACAGGGACTTTCGCTACACCTTC. It codes for CASRPMDRDFRYTF.

To note about this clone: Given a much more abundant clone one base away, this may be a read error. The chain links TRBV11-1 to TRBJ1-2; D is ambiguous. In germline, CDR1 is SGHAT, CDR2 FQDESV (reference sequence). The length of the CDR3 is 11 residues. Between the trimmed V and J ends, which lost 3 bases and 5 bases, there was a span of 4 bases. The CDR3 sequence is CASSLTYGYTF. The CDR3 nucleotides are TGTGCCAGCAGCTTGACTTATGGCTACACCTTC.

The V gene is TRBV6-5, the J gene TRBJ2-1; the D is unclear. V lost 8 bases and J lost 8, with 10 bases in between. From germline, CDR1 is MNHEY and CDR2 SVGAGI. The CDR3 loop spans 11 amino acids. The CDR3 nucleotides are TGTGCCAGCTCCGGTCAGGATGAGCAGTTCTTC. Translating gives CASSGQDEQFF.

A single count supports this clone. V is TRBV11-2 and J is TRBJ1-5; tentative D call: TRBD1 (6 bases). The V gene lost 5 bases and the J gene lost 3 bases, with 14 bases spanning the gap. The germline V gene has CDR1 SGHAT and CDR2 FQNNGV. CDR3 size: 15 residues. The CDR3 spells CASSLRGGPNQPQHF. For the CDR3, the DNA is TGTGCCAGCAGCCTAAGGGGGGGCCCCAATCAGCCCCAGCATTTT.

The V call is TRBV11-2, the J call TRBJ2-1; 8 bases are shared with TRBD2. The V and J ends lost 3 bases and 0 bases, in that order; junction bases with no gene match: 4. The germline gives CDR1 SGHAT, CDR2 FQNNGV. This CDR3 contains 16 residues. The CDR3 bases are TGTGCCAGCAGCTTCGGGACTAGTGGCTCCTACAATGAGCAGTTCTTC. It is translated as CASSFGTSGSYNEQFF.

The rearrangement joins TRBV28 to TRBJ1-6; D is unclear. The CDR3 contains 14 residues. Trimming took off 2 bases at V and 8 bases at J, with 10 bases between the two ends. Germline V gene data show CDR1 as MDHEN and CDR2 as SYDVKM. This chain's CDR3 is CASSLIPSDSPLHF. The CDR3, as DNA: TGTGCCAGCAGTTTAATCCCCAGTGATTCACCCCTCCACTTT.

The V gene is TRBV27, the J gene TRBJ1-1; no definite D call. Germline loops: CDR1 MNHEY, CDR2 SMNVEV (reference sequence). The CDR3 spans 13 residues. V was cut by 1 base and J by 4 bases, with 7 bases left in between. CDR3 sequence (DNA): TGTGCCAGCAGTTTATTGGGTTTCACTGAAGCTTTCTTT. Translating gives CASSLLGFTEAFF.